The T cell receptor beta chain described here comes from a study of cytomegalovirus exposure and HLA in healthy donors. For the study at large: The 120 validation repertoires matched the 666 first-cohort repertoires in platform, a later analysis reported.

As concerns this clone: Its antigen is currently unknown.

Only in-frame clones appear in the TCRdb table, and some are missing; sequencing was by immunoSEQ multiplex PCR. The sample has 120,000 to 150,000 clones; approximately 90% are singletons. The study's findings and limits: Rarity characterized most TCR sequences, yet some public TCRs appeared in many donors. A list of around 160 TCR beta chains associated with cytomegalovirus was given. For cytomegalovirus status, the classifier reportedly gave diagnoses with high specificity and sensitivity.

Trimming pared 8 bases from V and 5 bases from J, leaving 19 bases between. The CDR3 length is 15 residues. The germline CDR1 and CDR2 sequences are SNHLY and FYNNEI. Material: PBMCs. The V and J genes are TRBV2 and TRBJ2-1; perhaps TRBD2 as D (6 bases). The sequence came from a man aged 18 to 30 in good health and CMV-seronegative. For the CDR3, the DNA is TGTGCCAGCGTACCAACTAGCCCAAAGCACAATGAGCAGTTCTTC. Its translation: CASVPTSPKHNEQFF.